This TCR beta chain was retrieved from a study of lymphopenia after photon versus proton radiotherapy. The length of the CDR3 is 15 residues. Trimming left V 5 bases short and J 11 bases short, with 22 bases between. Germline CDR1 reads LNHDA; CDR2 reads SQIVND (reference sequence). Sequencing was performed with immunoSEQ multiplex PCR; in TCRdb, only in-frame clones are kept and a portion is missing. This repertoire shows 60,000 or so clones, 86% found once; its top ten account for about 2.5%. Study observations and caveats: Only patients who died were analyzed for survival; proton advantage is unproven. Photon-treated patients lost naive T cells and TCR diversity; proton-treated stayed stable. In patients who died, overall survival fell as post-nadir TCR diversity dropped more. After lymphocyte nadir, photon-treated repertoires showed oligoclonal expansion, especially CD8+ Temra.

This clone was seen a handful of times. The antigen is unknown. The source material was peripheral blood, sampled from a patient treated with photon-based radiotherapy. The V and J genes are TRBV19 and TRBJ1-5; D gene unclear. The sequence was obtained from a man aged 35 to 55 with gastric cancer. The CDR3 spells CASSGLRGFESSQHF. The CDR3 coding sequence is TGTGCCAGTAGTGGCCTTAGAGGCTTTGAATCGTCCCAGCATTTT.